This T cell receptor (beta chain) was identified in a study of blood T cells in healthy people across ages (dated by TCRdb to the mid-2010s). About the study as a whole: In model experiments, roughly one uniquely barcoded TCR beta cDNA molecule per two T cells was captured by template switching. To track age-related changes in TCR beta repertoire diversity, the study relied on deep sequencing normalized with unique cDNA molecular identifiers. Donors of different ages were randomly distributed across sequencing lanes to avoid experimental bias. Donors were grouped into four age groups: young (average about 15 years), middle-aged (roughly 37), aged (62) and long-lived (just over 80). Using the same blood draw, the study looked at two additional independent replicas of 1 million unique cDNA reads for two donors, one aged 18 to 29 and the other aged 80 or older.

Summary of the overall study and its limitations: Because donor CMV infection status was unknown, age-related changes in expanded clonotypes were potentially confounded. A strong correlation was found between observed TCR beta diversity and the percentage of naive T cells measured by flow cytometry. Compared with the aged group, the long-lived group had more naive CD4+ T cells, fewer expanded clones and increased TCR diversity, suggesting age selection. Observed TCR beta diversity per million T cells fell roughly linearly with age, and a significant reduction was already apparent by age about 43. Estimates of total diversity based on one million sequenced T cells were regarded as lower bounds and as underestimates. Since profiling was done on bulk unsorted PBMCs, naive and antigen-experienced compartments could not be conclusively compared.

The approximately 39 donors, aged about 6 to 95 years, were systemically healthy Caucasian individuals from Russia. Each donor gave roughly 9.5 milliliters of peripheral blood, collected into EDTA-treated Vacutainer tubes. Ficoll-Paque density-gradient centrifugation was used to isolate PBMCs, with at least 6 million obtained per sample. Trizol reagent was used to extract total RNA from PBMCs, with at least 6 micrograms per sample. For every donor, flow cytometry on a PBMC aliquot measured the percentage of naive CD45RAhigh/CD27high T cells. According to the germline V gene, CDR1 reads SNHLY and CDR2 reads FYNNEI. The germline V and J ends show losses of 11 bases and 3 bases respectively, and no gene match explains 4 bases of the junction. The CDR3 goes from the cysteine to the phenylalanine over 12 residues. Kept here is only the CDR3 DNA, which spans 36 bases and is read in frame from base 1. Concerning this clonotype itself: This receptor's antigen is unknown. Per-nucleotide qualities are absent, and no much larger clonotype sits a single base away.

The library was prepared using 5' RACE. Sequenced on an Illumina HiSeq 2500. A second roughly 6 to 12 cycle PCR used a sample-barcoded 5' primer and a J-beta primer mix. A unique molecular identifier was introduced onto each TCR beta cDNA molecule by a template-switch 5' adaptor carrying 12 random nucleotides. Each sample yielded at least 3 million CDR3-containing paired-end reads. First-strand cDNA synthesis was performed from all RNA using the Mint cDNA synthesis kit, with priming by a TRBC-specific oligonucleotide. Following uracil-DNA glycosylase treatment, a first 18-cycle PCR with universal primers M1SS and BC2_uni_R was performed on all cDNA. Per the source publication's procedure: For normalization, 1 million high-quality reads were randomly selected from each sample, with every read carrying a distinct molecular identifier. Reads with shared molecular identifiers were discarded instead of being binned into consensus sequences. CDR3 identification, clonotype clustering and error correction used MiTCR with a Q25 quality threshold and the strictest error-elimination algorithm. A nonparametric unseen species model using Euler transformation provided a lower-bound estimate of total TCR beta diversity. TCRdb trimmed public reads at Q25 via fastp, called clones via MiXCR and kept in-frame beta chains. Identical CDR3 proteins give one entry, which carries the most common genes and DNA. These V and J calls rely on TCRdb rather than the paper's analysis. In all, the sample holds around 800,000 distinct CDR3 sequences, and about 48% of those were seen once. Together, the top ten hold around 40% of the sample.

The chain joins TRBV2 to TRBJ2-7; a stretch of 10 junction bases matches TRBD1. Specimen: blood. This receptor was obtained from an elderly man in good health. The CDR3 reads CAGRTGGYEQYF. The DNA sequence is as follows: TGTGCCGGCCGGACAGGGGGCTACGAGCAGTACTTC.